This is a list of T cell receptor beta chains from one sample in a study of blood T cell repertoires in COVID-19. Some clones are missing from TCRdb's copy, which holds only in-frame ones; the method was immunoSEQ multiplex PCR. The table shows hundreds of thousands of clones, with approximately 92% occurring only once. Sequenced material: PBMCs or T cells enriched from blood (not recorded which). The receptors stem from a woman in her late teens or twenties who had recovered from COVID-19. Each CDR3 is given with its conserved first and last residue. The D gene is left open where the match is weak. Clone size is shown for a subset of rows, as once, few, many or a class of expanded clone.

clone_size,v_call,d_call,j_call,cdr3_aa,cdr3_nt
NA,TRBV12-3/TRBV12-4,NA,TRBJ2-5,CASSLSGKETQYF,TGTGCCAGCAGTTTATCAGGGAAAGAGACCCAGTACTTC
NA,TRBV19,NA,TRBJ1-5,CASSIGQGYQPQHF,TGTGCCAGTAGTATAGGGCAGGGATATCAGCCCCAGCATTTT
NA,TRBV10-1,NA,TRBJ2-2,CASSEGQNTGELFF,TGCGCCAGCAGTGAGGGCCAGAACACCGGGGAGCTGTTTTTT
NA,TRBV18,TRBD1,TRBJ1-3,CASSPTGGRGNTIYF,TGTGCCAGCTCACCGACAGGGGGCCGTGGAAACACCATATATTTT
NA,TRBV5-1,TRBD1,TRBJ2-5,CASSPRQGELETQYF,TGCGCCAGCAGCCCCCGACAGGGCGAGTTGGAGACCCAGTACTTC
NA,TRBV9,TRBD1,TRBJ2-1,CASSAGPGQDYNEQFF,TGTGCCAGCAGCGCTGGTCCGGGACAGGACTACAATGAGCAGTTCTTC
NA,TRBV24-1,NA,TRBJ1-2,CATSDLARDYGYTF,TGTGCCACCAGTGATTTGGCCAGGGACTATGGCTACACCTTC
NA,TRBV27,NA,TRBJ1-5,CASSLTGNQPQHF,TGTGCCAGCAGTCTGACAGGCAATCAGCCCCAGCATTTT
NA,TRBV5-1,NA,TRBJ2-7,CASSLLALSYEQYF,TGCGCCAGCAGCTTGCTAGCGCTCTCCTACGAGCAGTACTTC
NA,TRBV6-5,NA,TRBJ1-1,CASSSWLGRVRTEAFF,TGTGCCAGCAGTTCGTGGTTAGGCAGGGTCCGGACTGAAGCTTTCTTT
NA,TRBV7-3,TRBD1,TRBJ1-2,CASSPTGDDGYTF,TGTGCCAGCAGCCCGACAGGGGACGATGGCTACACCTTC
few,TRBV19,NA,TRBJ1-2,CASMTAEHGYTF,TGTGCCAGTATGACAGCAGAGCATGGCTACACCTTC
NA,TRBV12-3/TRBV12-4,TRBD1,TRBJ1-2,CASEPDRDHGYTF,TGTGCCAGCGAACCCGACAGGGATCATGGCTACACCTTC
once,TRBV2,NA,TRBJ2-5,CASSLTMRGMYF,TGTGCCAGCAGCCTGACCATGCGGGGAATGTACTTC
NA,TRBV11-3,TRBD2,TRBJ2-3,CASSQRTSGGASDTQYF,TGTGCCAGCAGCCAACGCACTAGCGGGGGGGCGTCTGATACGCAGTATTTT
NA,TRBV10-3,TRBD1,TRBJ1-1,CAIGLTGGKGMNTEAFF,TGTGCCATCGGTTTGACAGGGGGTAAGGGGATGAACACTGAAGCTTTCTTT
NA,TRBV29-1,NA,TRBJ1-1,CSVDSVNTEAFF,TGCAGCGTTGATTCAGTAAACACTGAAGCTTTCTTT
NA,TRBV27,NA,TRBJ1-1,CASRPGQVNTEAFF,TGTGCCAGCAGGCCCGGACAAGTGAACACTGAAGCTTTCTTT
NA,TRBV5-1,NA,TRBJ2-7,CASSLGQAAYEQYF,TGCGCCAGCAGCTTGGGACAGGCCGCCTACGAGCAGTACTTC
NA,TRBV5-1,NA,TRBJ1-3,CASSLDWYTSGNTIYF,TGCGCCAGCAGCTTGGATTGGTACACCTCTGGAAACACCATATATTTT
once,TRBV27,NA,TRBJ1-1,CASSPPGASTEAFF,TGTGCCAGCAGTCCCCCGGGAGCATCGACTGAAGCTTTCTTT
NA,TRBV19,NA,TRBJ1-1,CASSPARYKALNTEAFF,TGTGCCAGTAGTCCGGCTAGATACAAGGCCCTGAACACTGAAGCTTTCTTT
NA,TRBV7-2,NA,TRBJ1-4,CASSLSGRDNEKLFF,TGTGCCAGCAGCTTATCCGGCAGGGATAATGAAAAACTGTTTTTT
few,TRBV2,TRBD1,TRBJ1-5,CASSRDRGLNQPQHF,TGTGCCAGCAGCCGGGACAGGGGCCTCAATCAGCCCCAGCATTTT
NA,TRBV30,TRBD1,TRBJ1-6,CASGQGTASPLHF,TGTGCCTCGGGACAGGGGACGGCCTCACCCCTCCACTTT
NA,TRBV7-2,TRBD2,TRBJ2-5,CASSLLAGGETQYF,TGTGCCAGCAGCCTCCTAGCGGGGGGGGAGACCCAGTACTTC
NA,TRBV28,TRBD1,TRBJ1-2,CASSPDRADGYTF,TGTGCCAGCAGTCCGGACAGGGCTGATGGCTACACCTTC
NA,TRBV4-1,TRBD1,TRBJ2-7,CASSQGLLTGGREQYF,TGCGCCAGCAGCCAAGGGCTTTTGACAGGGGGGCGCGAGCAGTACTTC
NA,TRBV6-5,NA,TRBJ1-2,CASHQRGTGGYTF,TGTGCCAGTCACCAAAGGGGAACTGGTGGCTACACCTTC
NA,TRBV7-9,NA,TRBJ1-3,CASSPPGGQVNTIYF,TGTGCCAGCAGCCCACCCGGGGGGCAGGTAAACACCATATATTTT
NA,TRBV5-4,TRBD1,TRBJ2-1,CASSPRSRGLDEQFF,TGTGCCAGCAGCCCAAGATCCAGGGGGTTAGATGAGCAGTTCTTC
NA,TRBV11-2,NA,TRBJ2-3,CASSLARKLDTQYF,TGTGCCAGCAGCTTAGCCCGAAAGCTAGATACGCAGTATTTT
NA,TRBV6-5,NA,TRBJ2-1,CASSYRGADGNEQFF,TGTGCCAGCAGTTATCGGGGGGCAGACGGCAATGAGCAGTTCTTC
NA,TRBV6-4,TRBD1,TRBJ1-1,CASSETTGLTEAFF,TGTGCCAGCAGTGAAACGACAGGGTTGACTGAAGCTTTCTTT
NA,TRBV7-8,NA,TRBJ2-1,CASSLGPSRDEQFF,TGTGCCAGCAGCCTGGGGCCGTCTAGGGATGAGCAGTTCTTC
few,TRBV11-2,NA,TRBJ1-2,CASSLAWQPLYGYTF,TGTGCCAGCAGCTTAGCCTGGCAGCCACTATATGGCTACACCTTC
NA,TRBV29-1,NA,TRBJ1-3,CSVTPQGGNTIYF,TGCAGCGTGACCCCCCAGGGGGGAAACACCATATATTTT